This is a list of T cell receptor beta chains from one sample in a study of blood T cells in healthy people across ages. Each CDR3 protein gets one entry after TCRdb re-called the 5' RACE reads with MiXCR. This table has around 1.5 million distinct CDR3 sequences, roughly 59% appearing once. Material for sequencing was blood. The receptor set was obtained from a man younger than 30 in good health. The CDR3 runs from the conserved cysteine through the conserved F or W. D genes are given only for firm matches. Clone sizes are given selectively: once, few, many, or a class where the clone is expanded.

TRBV3-1	TRBJ2-7	TRBD1	once	TGTGCCAGCAGCACGGACAGGAGCCACTACGAGCAGTACTTC	CASSTDRSHYEQYF
TRBV6-5	TRBJ2-7	TRBD2	.	TGTGCCAGCACCCATGGGCGGGGGGCCTACGAGCAGTACTTC	CASTHGRGAYEQYF
TRBV5-1	TRBJ2-1	.	.	TGCGCCAGCAGCTCAAAACAGGATAACTCCTACAATGAGCAGTTCTTC	CASSSKQDNSYNEQFF
TRBV6-2/TRBV6-3	TRBJ2-1	TRBD2	.	TGTGCCAGTTCGGGACTAGCTGCCTACAATGAGCAGTTCTTC	CASSGLAAYNEQFF
TRBV12-3/TRBV12-4	TRBJ2-3	.	few	TGTGCCAGCAGCTGGAGCACTAGCACAGATACGCAGTATTTT	CASSWSTSTDTQYF
TRBV6-5	TRBJ2-7	TRBD2	.	TGTGCCAGCAGTGACCCGGGGGGAGTAAGGGAGCAGTACTTC	CASSDPGGVREQYF
TRBV27	TRBJ2-5	TRBD2	.	TGTGCCAGCAGTACCGGGGGGGAGGTGACCCAGTACTTC	CASSTGGEVTQYF
TRBV28	TRBJ2-5	.	.	TGTGCCAGCAACTCAGGGGGGCTTTCGGAGACCCAGTACTTC	CASNSGGLSETQYF
TRBV6-2/TRBV6-3	TRBJ2-6	.	few	TGTGCCAGCAGTTACATTCGGGGAGCTGGGGCCAACGTCCTGACTTTC	CASSYIRGAGANVLTF
TRBV9	TRBJ2-3	TRBD2	few	TGTGCCAGCAGCGCGACTAGCGGGGGGCCAGATACGCAGTATTTT	CASSATSGGPDTQYF
TRBV7-9	TRBJ2-7	TRBD2	few	TGTGCCAGTAGCGGGAGAGCGAGCTCCTACGAGCAGTACTTC	CASSGRASSYEQYF
TRBV7-2	TRBJ2-2	TRBD2	.	TGTGCCAGCAGCTTAAGGCTACGCGGGCTAGCGGGAAAGGGCGGGGAGCTGTTTTTT	CASSLRLRGLAGKGGELFF
TRBV3-1	TRBJ2-4	.	few	TGTGCCAGCAGCCAAGACCCAGGGTTAAACATTCAGTACTTC	CASSQDPGLNIQYF
TRBV28	TRBJ2-3	.	.	TGTGCCAGCAGTTTCCCCCGAGGCGGGGAAGACACAGATACGCAGTATTTT	CASSFPRGGEDTDTQYF
TRBV10-3	TRBJ2-3	.	few	TGTGCCATCAGGGACCAAGACAGGCCACTCACAGATACGCAGTATTTT	CAIRDQDRPLTDTQYF
TRBV9	TRBJ2-5	.	.	TGTGCCAGCAGCGATCGACATCCGGGACCGCAGGAGACCCAGTACTTC	CASSDRHPGPQETQYF
TRBV27	TRBJ2-7	.	.	TGTGCCAGCAGTTTATTACTAACTAGTGGAATATACGAGCAGTACTTC	CASSLLLTSGIYEQYF
TRBV29-1	TRBJ2-1	TRBD1	.	TGCAGCGTAGACGGACAGGGCTACAATGAGCAGTTCTTC	CSVDGQGYNEQFF
TRBV15	TRBJ2-7	TRBD2	once	TGTGCCACCAGCAGAGAAGGAAGACTAGCCCCTGGCGAGCAGTACTTC	CATSREGRLAPGEQYF
TRBV12-3/TRBV12-4	TRBJ1-6	TRBD1	.	TGTGCCAGCAGTTTAAGCGTGGGACAGGGCTCCTATAATTCACCCCTCCACTTT	CASSLSVGQGSYNSPLHF
TRBV20-1	TRBJ2-3	TRBD1	few	TGCAGTGCCCTAACCGGGACAGGGGGGGCAGATACGCAGTATTTT	CSALTGTGGADTQYF
TRBV11-2	TRBJ1-5	TRBD1	.	TGTGCCAGCAGCCACCCGGGACAGCTTCAGCCCCAGCATTTT	CASSHPGQLQPQHF
TRBV6-2/TRBV6-3	TRBJ2-7	.	.	TGTGCCAGCAGTTCCCCGGGGGCAACCTACGAGCAGTACTTC	CASSSPGATYEQYF
TRBV27	TRBJ2-1	.	.	TGTGCCAGCAGTTTAACCCAGATATACAATGAGCAGTTCTTC	CASSLTQIYNEQFF
TRBV7-6	TRBJ2-1	.	.	TGTGCCAGCAGCTTAGTTTTGGCGAGAAGCTCCTACAATGAGCAGTTCTTC	CASSLVLARSSYNEQFF
TRBV4-2	TRBJ2-7	.	.	TGTGCCAGCAGCCAGGGTCTGGCGGGGAACTCCTACGAGCAGTACTTC	CASSQGLAGNSYEQYF
TRBV9	TRBJ2-1	TRBD2	few	TGTGCCAGCACCGGGACTAGCGGGAGGAGCAATGAGCAGTTCTTC	CASTGTSGRSNEQFF
TRBV12-3/TRBV12-4	TRBJ2-4	.	few	TGTGCCAGCAGTTCTAGAGATATTCAGTACTTC	CASSSRDIQYF
TRBV15	TRBJ2-7	.	.	TGTGCCACCAGCAGAGATGAGCAATACGAGCAGTACTTC	CATSRDEQYEQYF
TRBV12-3/TRBV12-4	TRBJ2-6	.	few	TGTGCCAGCAGTTTAGCCCCGTTAGCTGGGGCCAACGTCCTGACTTTC	CASSLAPLAGANVLTF
TRBV6-5	TRBJ2-6	TRBD2	few	TGTGCCAGCAGTTACCGGTGGGCGGGGGGCCTAAATCCCGACTCTGGGGCCAACGTCCTGACTTTC	CASSYRWAGGLNPDSGANVLTF
TRBV20-1	TRBJ2-7	.	.	TGCAGTGTGTCCGGGACTCTTCCTGGAGAGCAGTACTTC	CSVSGTLPGEQYF
TRBV29-1	TRBJ1-2	.	.	TGCAGCGTTGACTTTCTCGAAGGCTACACCTTC	CSVDFLEGYTF
TRBV29-1	TRBJ2-3	.	few	TGCAGCGCCCAGGCGGGTTTTCAGGCGGATACGCAGTATTTT	CSAQAGFQADTQYF
TRBV27	TRBJ2-2	TRBD1	.	TGTGCCAGCAGTTTATGGGGACAGGGGGCCGGCACCGGGGAGCTGTTTTTT	CASSLWGQGAGTGELFF
TRBV20-1	TRBJ2-3	TRBD2	few	TGCAGTGCCAAACAACGCCCGCTTAGCGGGGGTCCAGATACGCAGTATTTT	CSAKQRPLSGGPDTQYF
TRBV20-1	TRBJ1-2	.	.	TGCAGTGCTAGACTCACTTCAGGCTACACCTTC	CSARLTSGYTF
TRBV6-2/TRBV6-3	TRBJ1-6	.	.	TGTGCCAGCAGATCCCGGGACGTAGGGGCACCCCTCCACTTT	CASRSRDVGAPLHF
TRBV4-3	TRBJ2-3	TRBD2	.	TGCACCAGCAGCCGAACGGGGGGACCGGGCACAGATACGCAGTATTTT	CTSSRTGGPGTDTQYF
TRBV29-1	TRBJ1-5	.	few	TGCAGCGTTGGAGGCAGGGCCGATCAGCCCCAGCATTTT	CSVGGRADQPQHF
TRBV3-1	TRBJ2-5	.	.	TGTGCCAGCAGCCAAGGTGGCTCAGGGGTAGAGACCCAGTACTTC	CASSQGGSGVETQYF
TRBV6-5	TRBJ2-7	.	.	TGTGCCAGCAGTTCCCGGGGCTCTGCCTACGAGCAGTACTTC	CASSSRGSAYEQYF
TRBV3-1	TRBJ2-1	.	.	TGTGCCAGCAGCCAAGCTAGCGTACCCACGAATGAGCAGTTCTTC	CASSQASVPTNEQFF
TRBV4-3	TRBJ2-1	TRBD1	.	TGCGCCTGCAGCCAAGAAACAGGGGATCCCTACAATGAGCAGTTCTTC	CACSQETGDPYNEQFF
TRBV24-1	TRBJ2-7	TRBD1	.	TGTGCCACCAGTGCCCCGGGACAGGGCGGGAATATGTATCCCGAGCAGTACTTC	CATSAPGQGGNMYPEQYF
TRBV5-1	TRBJ2-7	.	.	TGCGCCAGCAGCTTGGCAGGTAGCGGCTACGAGCAGTACTTC	CASSLAGSGYEQYF
TRBV21-1	TRBJ2-3	.	.	TGTGCCAGACCCTCTTTCCGGGGGGATACGCAGTATTTT	CARPSFRGDTQYF
TRBV12-3/TRBV12-4	TRBJ2-7	.	.	TGTGCCAGCAGCGGGACGGAGGTCTACGAGCAGTACTTC	CASSGTEVYEQYF
TRBV4-2	TRBJ2-1	.	.	TGTGCCAGCAGCCAACAGTCATCCGACAATGAGCAGTTCTTC	CASSQQSSDNEQFF